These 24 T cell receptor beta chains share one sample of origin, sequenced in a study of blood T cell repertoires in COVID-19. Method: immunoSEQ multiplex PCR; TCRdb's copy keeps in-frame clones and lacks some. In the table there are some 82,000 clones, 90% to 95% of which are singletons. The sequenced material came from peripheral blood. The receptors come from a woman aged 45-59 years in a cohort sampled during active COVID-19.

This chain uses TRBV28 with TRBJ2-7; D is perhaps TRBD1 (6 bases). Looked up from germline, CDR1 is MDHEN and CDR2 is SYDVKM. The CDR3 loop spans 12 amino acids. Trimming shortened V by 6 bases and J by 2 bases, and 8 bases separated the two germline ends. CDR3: CASSQGTYEQYF. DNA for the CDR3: TGTGCCAGCAGCCAGGGGACCTACGAGCAGTACTTC.

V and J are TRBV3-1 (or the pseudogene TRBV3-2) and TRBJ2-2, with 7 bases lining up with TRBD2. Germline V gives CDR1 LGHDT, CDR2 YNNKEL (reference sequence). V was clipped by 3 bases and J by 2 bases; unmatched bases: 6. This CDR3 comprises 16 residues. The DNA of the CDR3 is TGTGCCAGCAGCCACGGGGACTATTTTAACACCGGGGAGCTGTTTTTT. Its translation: CASSHGDYFNTGELFF.

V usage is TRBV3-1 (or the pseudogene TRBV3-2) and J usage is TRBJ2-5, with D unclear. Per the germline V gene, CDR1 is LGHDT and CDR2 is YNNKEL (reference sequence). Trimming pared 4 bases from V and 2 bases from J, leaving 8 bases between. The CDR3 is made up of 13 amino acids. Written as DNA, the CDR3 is TGTGCCAGCAGCCCTGACTGGCAAGAGACCCAGTACTTC. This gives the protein CASSPDWQETQYF.

This CDR3 reads CASRLGGETQYF. In nucleotides, the CDR3 is TGTGCCAGCAGGCTAGGGGGAGAGACCCAGTACTTC. This chain links TRBV28 with TRBJ2-5, with D perhaps TRBD1 (6 bases). This CDR3 has 12 residues. The V gene's germline CDR1 is MDHEN and CDR2 SYDVKM. Trimming stripped 6 bases from V and 4 bases from J, with 9 bases between.

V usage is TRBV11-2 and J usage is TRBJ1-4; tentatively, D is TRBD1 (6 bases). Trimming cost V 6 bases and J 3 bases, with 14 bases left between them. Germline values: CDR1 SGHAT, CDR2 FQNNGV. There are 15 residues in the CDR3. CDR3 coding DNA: TGTGCCAGCAGACCGGGGGGGGCGGCTAATGAAAAACTGTTTTTT. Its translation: CASRPGGAANEKLFF.

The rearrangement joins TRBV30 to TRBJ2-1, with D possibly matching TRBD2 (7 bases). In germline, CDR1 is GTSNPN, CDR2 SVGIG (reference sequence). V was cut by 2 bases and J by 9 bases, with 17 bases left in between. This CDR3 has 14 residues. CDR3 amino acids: CAWSLGGAMGEQFF. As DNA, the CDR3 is TGTGCCTGGAGTCTGGGGGGGGCTATGGGTGAGCAGTTCTTC.

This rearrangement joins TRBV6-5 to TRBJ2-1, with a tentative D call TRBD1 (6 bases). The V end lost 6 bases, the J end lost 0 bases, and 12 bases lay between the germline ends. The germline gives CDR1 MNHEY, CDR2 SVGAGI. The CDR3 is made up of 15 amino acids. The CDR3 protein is CASRGTGSSYNEQFF. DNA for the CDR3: TGTGCCAGCAGGGGTACAGGGAGCTCCTACAATGAGCAGTTCTTC.

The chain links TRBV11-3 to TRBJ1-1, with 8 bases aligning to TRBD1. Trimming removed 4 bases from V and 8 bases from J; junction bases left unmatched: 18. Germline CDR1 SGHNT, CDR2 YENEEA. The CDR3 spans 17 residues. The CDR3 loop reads CASSYLDRGIEEEEAFF. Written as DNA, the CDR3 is TGTGCCAGCAGCTATCTTGACAGGGGAATTGAAGAAGAGGAAGCTTTCTTT.

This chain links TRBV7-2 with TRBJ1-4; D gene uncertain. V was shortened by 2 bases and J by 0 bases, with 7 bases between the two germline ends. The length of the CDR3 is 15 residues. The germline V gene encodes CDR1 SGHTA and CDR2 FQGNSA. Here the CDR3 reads CASSLISATNEKLFF. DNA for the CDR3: TGTGCCAGCAGCTTAATTTCCGCAACTAATGAAAAACTGTTTTTT.

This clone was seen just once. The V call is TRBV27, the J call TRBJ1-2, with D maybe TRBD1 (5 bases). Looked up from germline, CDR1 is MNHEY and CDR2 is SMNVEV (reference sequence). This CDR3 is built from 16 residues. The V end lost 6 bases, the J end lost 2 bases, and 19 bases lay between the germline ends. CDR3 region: CASRPEGGVPNYGYTF. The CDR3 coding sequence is TGTGCCAGCAGGCCTGAGGGAGGGGTGCCCAACTATGGCTACACCTTC.

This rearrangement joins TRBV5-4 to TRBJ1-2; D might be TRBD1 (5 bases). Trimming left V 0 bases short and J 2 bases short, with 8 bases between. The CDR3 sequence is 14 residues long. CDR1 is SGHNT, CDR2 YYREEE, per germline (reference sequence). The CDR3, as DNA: TGTGCCAGCAGCTTGGATCCAGGGAACTATGGCTACACCTTC. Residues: CASSLDPGNYGYTF.

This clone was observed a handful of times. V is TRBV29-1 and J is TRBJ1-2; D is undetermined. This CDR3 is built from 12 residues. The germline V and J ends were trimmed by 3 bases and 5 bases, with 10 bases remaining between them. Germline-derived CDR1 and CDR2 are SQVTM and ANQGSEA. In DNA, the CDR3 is TGCAGCGTTGATGACACTGGGTATGGCTACACCTTC. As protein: CSVDDTGYGYTF.

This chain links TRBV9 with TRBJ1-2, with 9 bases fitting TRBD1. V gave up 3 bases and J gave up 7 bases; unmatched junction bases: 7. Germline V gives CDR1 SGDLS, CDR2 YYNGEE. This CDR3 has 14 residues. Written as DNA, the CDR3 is TGTGCCAGCAGCGAGGGACAGGGAGGTGGTGGCTACACCTTC. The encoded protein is CASSEGQGGGGYTF.

In DNA, the CDR3 is TGTGCCAGCAGAACCAGAGAGACCCAGTACTTC. Residues: CASRTRETQYF. The genes are TRBV27 and TRBJ2-5; D remains ambiguous. This CDR3 is built from 11 residues. V dropped 6 bases and J dropped 4 bases, with 6 bases sitting between them. Germline CDR1 and CDR2: MNHEY and SMNVEV (reference sequence).

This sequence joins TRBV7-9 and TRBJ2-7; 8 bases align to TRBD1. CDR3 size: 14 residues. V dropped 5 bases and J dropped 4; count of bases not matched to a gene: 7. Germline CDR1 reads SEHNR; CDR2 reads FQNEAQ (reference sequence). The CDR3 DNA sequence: TGTGCCAGCAGCCCCGACAGGGGTAGGTACGAGCAGTACTTC. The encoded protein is CASSPDRGRYEQYF.

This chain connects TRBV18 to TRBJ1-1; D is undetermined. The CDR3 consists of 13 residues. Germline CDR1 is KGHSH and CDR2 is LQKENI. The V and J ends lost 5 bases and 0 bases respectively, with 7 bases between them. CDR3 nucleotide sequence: TGTGCCAGCTCAACGGGGATGAACACTGAAGCTTTCTTT. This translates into CASSTGMNTEAFF.

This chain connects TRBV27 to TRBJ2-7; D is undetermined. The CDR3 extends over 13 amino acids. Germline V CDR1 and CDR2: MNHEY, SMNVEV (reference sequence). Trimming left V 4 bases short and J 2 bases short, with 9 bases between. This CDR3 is CASSYRTTYEQYF. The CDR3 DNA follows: TGTGCCAGCAGTTATCGAACAACCTACGAGCAGTACTTC.

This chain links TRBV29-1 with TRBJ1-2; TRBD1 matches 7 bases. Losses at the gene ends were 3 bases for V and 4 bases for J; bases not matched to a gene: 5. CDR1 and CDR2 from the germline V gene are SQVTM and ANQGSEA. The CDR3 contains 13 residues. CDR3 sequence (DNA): TGCAGCGTTGATCCGCAGGGGGGCTATGGCTACACCTTC. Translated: CSVDPQGGYGYTF.

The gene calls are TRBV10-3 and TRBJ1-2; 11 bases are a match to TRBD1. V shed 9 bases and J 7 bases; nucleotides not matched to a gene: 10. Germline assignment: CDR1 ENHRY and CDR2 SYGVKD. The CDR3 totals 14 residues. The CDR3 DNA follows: TGTGCCATTACCGGGACAGGGGGTCTCCGTGGCTACACCTTC. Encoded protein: CAITGTGGLRGYTF.

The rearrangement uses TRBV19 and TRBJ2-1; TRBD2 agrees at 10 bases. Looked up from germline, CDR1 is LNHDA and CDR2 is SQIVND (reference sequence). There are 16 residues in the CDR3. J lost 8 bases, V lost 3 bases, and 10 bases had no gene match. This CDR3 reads CASSMRPSGGGHEQFF. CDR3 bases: TGTGCCAGTAGTATGCGCCCTAGCGGGGGCGGCCATGAGCAGTTCTTC.

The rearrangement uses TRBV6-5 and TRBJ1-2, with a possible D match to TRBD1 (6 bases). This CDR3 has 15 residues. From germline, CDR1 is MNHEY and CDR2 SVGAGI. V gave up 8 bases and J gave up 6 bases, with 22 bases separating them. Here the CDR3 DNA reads TGTGCCAGCTCGGCTACTTCACCGTACAGGGATGGCTACACCTTC. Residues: CASSATSPYRDGYTF.

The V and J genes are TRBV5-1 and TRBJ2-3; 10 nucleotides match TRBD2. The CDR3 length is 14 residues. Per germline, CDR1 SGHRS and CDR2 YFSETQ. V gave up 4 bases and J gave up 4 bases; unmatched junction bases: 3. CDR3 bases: TGCGCCAGCAGCGTAAGCGGGGGGGCAGATACGCAGTATTTT. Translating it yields CASSVSGGADTQYF.

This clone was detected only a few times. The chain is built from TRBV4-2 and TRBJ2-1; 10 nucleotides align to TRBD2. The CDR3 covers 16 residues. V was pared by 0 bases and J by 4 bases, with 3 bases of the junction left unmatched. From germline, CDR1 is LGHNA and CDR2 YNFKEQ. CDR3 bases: TGTGCCAGCAGCCAAGATTTAGCGGGAGGATACAATGAGCAGTTCTTC. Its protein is CASSQDLAGGYNEQFF.

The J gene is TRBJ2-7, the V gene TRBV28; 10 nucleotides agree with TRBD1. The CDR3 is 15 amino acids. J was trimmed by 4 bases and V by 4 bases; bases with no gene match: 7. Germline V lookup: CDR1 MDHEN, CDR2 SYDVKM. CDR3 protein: CASSWEGTGDYEQYF. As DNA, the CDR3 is TGTGCCAGCAGTTGGGAAGGGACAGGGGATTACGAGCAGTACTTC.